These 23 T cell receptor beta chains were all obtained from the same sample, sequenced in a study of cytomegalovirus exposure and HLA in healthy donors. This table comes from immunoSEQ multiplex PCR, and its TCRdb copy is limited to in-frame clones, with some not included. The sample lists 100,000 or so clones; 87% were seen once. Material for sequencing was PBMCs. The receptors were sampled from a young man in good health and CMV-seropositive.

V gene TRBV27 combines with J gene TRBJ1-6, with 7 bases lining up with TRBD1. Unmatched junction bases numbered 8, after V lost 2 bases and J lost 10 bases. This CDR3 contains 15 residues. The germline gives CDR1 MNHEY, CDR2 SMNVEV (reference sequence). This CDR3 reads CASSLLRQGGSPLHF. The CDR3 DNA follows: TGTGCCAGCAGTTTACTAAGACAGGGTGGCTCACCCCTCCACTTT.

This chain connects TRBV6-5 to TRBJ2-5, with D maybe TRBD1 (6 bases). The end of the DNA is better explained by TRBJ2-7, so the J call may be wrong. CDR3 length: 13 residues. Germline V gene lookup returns CDR1 MNHEY and CDR2 SVGAGI. Written as DNA, the CDR3 is TGTGCCAGCAGTGTGCAGGGGTACCACGAGCAGTACTTC. This translates into CASSVQGYHEQYF.

The chain uses TRBV11-2 and TRBJ2-5; D perhaps matches TRBD1 (6 bases). The CDR3 length is 17 residues. Deletions cut 3 bases from V and 2 bases from J, with 19 bases between. CDR1 is SGHAT and CDR2 is FQNNGV in the germline V gene. CDR3 loop: CASSFAIRQAYQETQYF. The CDR3 DNA follows: TGTGCCAGCAGCTTCGCGATCCGACAGGCCTATCAAGAGACCCAGTACTTC.

With respect to this clone: One end of the junction is discordant with germline, which a read error may explain. The chain couples TRBV25-1 to TRBJ2-5; D is possibly TRBD2 (6 bases). The germline V gene encodes CDR1 MGHDK and CDR2 SYGVNS. This CDR3 has 16 residues. CDR3 sequence (DNA): TGTGCCAGCAGCAAAACTCGGTGGGAGGACCAAGAGGCCCAGTACTTC. Its translation is CASSKTRWEDQEAQYF.

The chain is built from TRBV2 and TRBJ2-5; D ambiguous. Per germline, CDR1 SNHLY and CDR2 FYNNEI. V lost 4 bases, J lost 5 bases, and 5 bases lay in between. This CDR3 comprises 11 residues. Here the CDR3 DNA reads TGTGCCAGCAGTGTCCCTGAGACCCAGTACTTC. Translating it yields CASSVPETQYF.

The chain recombines TRBV10-3 with TRBJ2-6; D unclear. Germline lookup yields CDR1 ENHRY and CDR2 SYGVKD. CDR3 length: 15 amino acids. V was clipped by 10 bases and J by 0 bases, with 13 bases between them. CDR3 region: CATSGESSGANVLTF. CDR3 sequence (DNA): TGTGCCACCTCCGGAGAGAGCTCTGGGGCCAACGTCCTGACTTTC.

The chain couples TRBV19 to TRBJ1-4; D is perhaps TRBD1 (6 bases). V gave up 5 bases and J gave up 0 bases, with 19 bases separating them. Per the germline V gene, CDR1 is LNHDA and CDR2 is SQIVND (reference sequence). There are 18 residues in the CDR3. The CDR3 DNA follows: TGTGCCAGTAGTCTCTCGGGACATCCCTTATCAACTAATGAAAAACTGTTTTTT. It is translated as CASSLSGHPLSTNEKLFF. Filled out from reference TRBV19 and TRBJ1-4, the complete variable domain reads DGGITQSPKYLFRKEGQNVTLSCEQNLNHDAMYWYRQDPGQGLRLIYYSQIVNDFQKGDIAEGYSVSREKKESFPLTVTSAQKNPTAFYLCASSLSGHPLSTNEKLFFGSGTQLSVL.

V gene TRBV4-1 combines with J gene TRBJ1-2; D ambiguous. The CDR3 sequence is 15 residues long. Germline CDR1 and CDR2: MGHRA and YSYEKL. V shed 4 bases and J shed 6 bases, with 18 bases lying between them. The chain's CDR3 is CASSPRTEAGDGYTF. The CDR3 DNA is TGCGCCAGCAGCCCTAGGACGGAGGCCGGGGATGGCTACACCTTC.

This clone was detected a few times. The chain employs TRBV2 and TRBJ1-1, with TRBD1 matching 9 bases. After removal of 7 bases from V and 1 base from J, the junction contained 4 bases not matched to a gene. The CDR3 consists of 14 residues. Germline CDR1 reads SNHLY; CDR2 reads FYNNEI. The CDR3 DNA reads TGTGCCAGCAAGAGGGACAGGGAGAACACTGAAGCTTTCTTT. Translation gives CASKRDRENTEAFF. The complete variable domain, with remaining parts taken from reference TRBV2 and TRBJ1-1, reads EPEVTQTPSHQVTQMGQEVILRCVPISNHLYFYWYRQILGQKVEFLVSFYNNEISEKSEIFDDQFSVERPDGSNFTLKIRSTKLEDSAMYFCASKRDRENTEAFFGQGTRLTVV.

This clone was seen a single time. V and J are TRBV29-1 and TRBJ2-7; 8 bases agree with TRBD1. The germline V gene has CDR1 SQVTM and CDR2 ANQGSEA. With 0 bases clipped from V and 2 bases from J, the junction kept 3 bases outside the gene matches. This CDR3 has 14 residues. DNA of the CDR3: TGCAGCGTTGAAGACAGGGGGCAGGCCTACGAGCAGTACTTC. Encoded protein: CSVEDRGQAYEQYF.

The J gene is TRBJ2-3, the V gene TRBV5-8; TRBD1 is a possible D gene (6 bases). The ends were cut back, 5 bases at V and 2 bases at J, with 15 bases in the middle. The CDR3 is 15 residues long. CDR1 is SGHTS, CDR2 YDEGEE, per germline. The CDR3 loop is CASSQTGFLTDTQYF. CDR3 in DNA: TGTGCCAGCAGTCAAACAGGGTTTCTCACAGATACGCAGTATTTT.

This sequence joins TRBV27 and TRBJ2-1; 7 bases line up with TRBD2. V lost 0 bases and J lost 2; bases outside the gene matches: 1. The CDR3 runs 15 residues. Germline CDR1 and CDR2: MNHEY and SMNVEV (reference sequence). The CDR3 spells CASSLSSGAYNEQFF. The CDR3, as DNA: TGTGCCAGCAGTTTATCCAGCGGGGCCTACAATGAGCAGTTCTTC.

This clone was observed a few times. The chain couples TRBV5-6 to TRBJ1-2; D gene ambiguous. The CDR3 sequence is 13 residues long. Trimming pared 4 bases from V and 2 bases from J, leaving 9 bases between. CDR1 is SGHDT, CDR2 YYEEEE, per germline. The CDR3 here is CASSGDTNYGYTF. The CDR3 DNA is TGTGCCAGCAGCGGTGACACGAACTATGGCTACACCTTC.

V gene TRBV27 combines with J gene TRBJ2-7; TRBD1 aligns across 9 bases. CDR1 and CDR2 (germline): MNHEY, SMNVEV (reference sequence). V lost 5 bases to trimming and J lost 4 bases; unmatched junction nucleotides: 9. The CDR3 covers 15 residues. This CDR3 reads CASSSTGGGWYEQYF. The CDR3 DNA follows: TGTGCCAGCAGTAGCACAGGGGGCGGTTGGTACGAGCAGTACTTC.

V usage is TRBV19 and J usage is TRBJ2-6; 9 nucleotides match TRBD1. The trim removed 6 bases at V and 0 bases at J, leaving 9 bases unmatched. CDR1 LNHDA and CDR2 SQIVND come from the germline V gene (reference sequence). This CDR3 is 18 amino acids long. CDR3: CASSDGDRVYSGANVLTF. DNA for the CDR3: TGTGCCAGTAGCGATGGGGACAGGGTTTACTCTGGGGCCAACGTCCTGACTTTC.

V gene TRBV5-4 combines with J gene TRBJ1-1; possible D gene TRBD1, 5 bases. Germline values: CDR1 SGHNT, CDR2 YYREEE (reference sequence). The CDR3 has 13 residues. Between the trimmed V and J ends, which lost 4 bases and 6 bases, there was a span of 13 bases. CDR3 protein: CASSPGGLAEAFF. The CDR3, as DNA: TGTGCCAGCAGCCCGGGGGGTTTGGCTGAAGCTTTCTTT. Full variable domain (outside the CDR3, taken from reference TRBV5-4 and TRBJ1-1): ETGVTQSPTHLIKTRGQQVTLRCSSQSGHNTVSWYQQALGQGPQFIFQYYREEENGRGNFPPRFSGLQFPNYSSELNVNALELDDSALYLCASSPGGLAEAFFGQGTRLTVV.

This chain uses TRBV6-1 with TRBJ1-2; D ambiguous. The CDR3 covers 13 residues. V was pared by 4 bases and J by 1 base, with 7 bases between. Germline loops: CDR1 MNHNS, CDR2 SASEGT. In DNA, the CDR3 is TGTGCCAGCAGTGTTGAGAGTAACTATGGCTACACCTTC. As protein: CASSVESNYGYTF.

The chain employs TRBV7-2 and TRBJ2-2; D possibly corresponds to TRBD2 (5 bases). Trimming removed 2 bases at V and 7 bases at J, with 14 bases between. The CDR3 extends over 15 amino acids. Germline lookup yields CDR1 SGHTA and CDR2 FQGNSA. CDR3: CASSLSYWTHGELFF. The CDR3 coding sequence is TGTGCCAGCAGCTTATCCTATTGGACTCACGGGGAGCTGTTTTTT.

CDR3: CASSPPGATNEKLFF. CDR3 nucleotide sequence: TGTGCCAGTAGCCCCCCGGGGGCAACTAATGAAAAACTGTTTTTT. The rearrangement joins TRBV19 to TRBJ1-4, with a weak D call TRBD1 (5 bases). V lost 6 bases and J lost 0, with 11 bases in between. Germline CDR1 LNHDA, CDR2 SQIVND (reference sequence). The CDR3 has 15 residues. The complete variable domain, with remaining parts taken from reference TRBV19 and TRBJ1-4, reads DGGITQSPKYLFRKEGQNVTLSCEQNLNHDAMYWYRQDPGQGLRLIYYSQIVNDFQKGDIAEGYSVSREKKESFPLTVTSAQKNPTAFYLCASSPPGATNEKLFFGSGTQLSVL.

This clone was found once. The V gene is TRBV5-1, the J gene TRBJ2-3, with TRBD1 identical over 10 bases. The length of the CDR3 is 15 residues. Germline CDR1 reads SGHRS; CDR2 reads YFSETQ. Germline trimming cut 4 bases from V and 5 bases from J; bases unmatched to any gene: 7. CDR3 region: CASSRGTGVKDTQYF. CDR3 coding DNA: TGCGCCAGCAGCAGGGGGACAGGGGTTAAAGATACGCAGTATTTT.

The chain is built from TRBV14 and TRBJ2-1, with D possibly being TRBD1 (5 bases). The length of the CDR3 is 16 residues. CDR1 is SGHDN and CDR2 is FVKESK in the germline V gene. V was shortened by 0 bases and J by 3 bases, with 12 bases between the two germline ends. The CDR3 loop reads CASSQDRYRNYNEQFF. The CDR3 nucleotides read TGTGCCAGCAGCCAAGATAGATACAGGAACTACAATGAGCAGTTCTTC. Supplemented by reference TRBV14 and TRBJ2-1, the full variable domain reads EAGVTQFPSHSVIEKGQTVTLRCDPISGHDNLYWYRRVMGKEIKFLLHFVKESKQDESGMPNNRFLAERTGGTYSTLKVQPAELEDSGVYFCASSQDRYRNYNEQFFGPGTRLTVL.

The CDR3 here is CASSFVQSNEQFF. In nucleotides, the CDR3 is TGTGCCAGCAGTTTCGTCCAGTCCAATGAGCAGTTCTTC. The rearrangement uses TRBV27 and TRBJ2-1; no clear D gene. The germline gives CDR1 MNHEY, CDR2 SMNVEV (reference sequence). V gave up 3 bases and J gave up 6 bases, with 9 bases separating them. The CDR3 is made up of 13 amino acids.

The chain uses TRBV25-1 and TRBJ1-4; TRBD1 is a possible D gene (5 bases). V was trimmed by 6 bases and J by 4 bases, leaving 9 bases between them. The CDR3 totals 13 residues. The germline gives CDR1 MGHDK, CDR2 SYGVNS. CDR3 sequence reads: CASRGLINEKLFF. For the CDR3, the DNA is TGTGCCAGCAGGGGACTGATTAATGAAAAACTGTTTTTT.